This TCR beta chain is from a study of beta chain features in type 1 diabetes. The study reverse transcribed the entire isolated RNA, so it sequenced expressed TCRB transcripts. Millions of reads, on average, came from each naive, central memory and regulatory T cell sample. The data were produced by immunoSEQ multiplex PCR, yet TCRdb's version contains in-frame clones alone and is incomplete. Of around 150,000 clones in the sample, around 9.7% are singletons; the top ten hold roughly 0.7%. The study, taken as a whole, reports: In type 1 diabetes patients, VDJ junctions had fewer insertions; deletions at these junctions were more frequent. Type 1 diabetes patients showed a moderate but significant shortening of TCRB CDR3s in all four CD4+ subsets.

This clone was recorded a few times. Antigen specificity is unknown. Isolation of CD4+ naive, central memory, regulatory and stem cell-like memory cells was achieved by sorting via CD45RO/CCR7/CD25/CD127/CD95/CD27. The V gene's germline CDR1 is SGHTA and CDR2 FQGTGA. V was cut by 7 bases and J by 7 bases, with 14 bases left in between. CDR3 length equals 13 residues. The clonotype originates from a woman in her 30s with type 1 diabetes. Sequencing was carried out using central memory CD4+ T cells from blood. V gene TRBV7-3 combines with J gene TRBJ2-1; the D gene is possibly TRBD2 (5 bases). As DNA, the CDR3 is TGTGCCAGCACCCCCTCGCCGGGGAATGAGCAGTTCTTC. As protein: CASTPSPGNEQFF. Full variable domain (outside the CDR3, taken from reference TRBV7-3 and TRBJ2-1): GAGVSQTPSNKVTEKGKYVELRCDPISGHTALYWYRQSLGQGPEFLIYFQGTGAADDSGLPNDRFFAVRPEGSVSTLKIQRTERGDSAVYLCASTPSPGNEQFFGPGTRLTVL.